The present T cell receptor (beta chain) was sequenced within a study of post-analysis software for immune sequencing data. Unique molecular identifiers were built into the TCR beta cDNA libraries. Each CDR3 protein gets one entry after TCRdb re-called the PCR reads with MiXCR. The data contain hundreds of thousands of distinct CDR3 sequences, less than 35% of them seen just once; the ten biggest clones take up 13%. The source of this sequence is a girl aged 10 to 17 with multiple sclerosis. Sequencing was performed on blood.

The CDR3 sequence is CASSWATGLIRETQYF. In DNA form, the CDR3 reads TGTGCCAGCAGCTGGGCGACAGGGTTGATCCGAGAGACCCAGTACTTC. The chain uses TRBV5-6 and TRBJ2-5; 7 positions agree with TRBD1. With 3 bases clipped from V and 4 bases from J, the junction kept 12 bases outside the gene matches. The CDR3 is made up of 16 amino acids. CDR1 and CDR2 from the germline V gene are SGHDT and YYEEEE.